These 3 T cell receptor beta chains were sequenced from one sample in a study of regulatory T cells in long-lasting Graves disease. Arm-PCR with iRepertoire HTBI primers amplified the CDR3 regions for these TCR beta libraries. MiXCR was run by TCRdb on the multiplex PCR reads, yielding one entry per CDR3 protein. The profile shows roughly 500,000 distinct CDR3 sequences, about 14% of them singletons. Stated time point: newly diagnosed GD, antithyroid drugs for less than 3 months. The TCR library was made from RNA extracted from PBMCs. This sample also belongs to another study, concerning T cells in Graves' hyperthyroidism and ophthalmopathy.

Sequenced material: peripheral blood mononuclear cells (PBMCs), taken at new diagnosis, from a patient treated with antithyroid drugs. Receptor source: a young man with Graves disease.

V usage is TRBV28 and J usage is TRBJ2-3, with D tentatively TRBD1 or TRBD2 (8 bases each). In germline, CDR1 is MDHEN, CDR2 SYDVKM. The CDR3 is made up of 19 amino acids. The V gene lost 2 bases and the J gene lost 6 bases, with 27 bases spanning the gap. CDR3 loop: CASSLILSGGTGGLDTQYF. DNA for the CDR3: TGTGCCAGCAGTTTAATTCTTTCGGGGGGGACAGGAGGCCTGGATACGCAGTATTTT.

The chain joins TRBV18 to TRBJ2-7; 13 nucleotides agree with TRBD2. Germline lookup yields CDR1 KGHSH and CDR2 LQKENI. The CDR3 is 17 residues long. V was clipped by 2 bases and J by 3 bases; unmatched bases: 7. The CDR3 sequence: CASSPGLAGEGYYEQYF. As DNA, the CDR3 is TGTGCCAGCTCACCAGGACTAGCGGGAGAGGGGTACTACGAGCAGTACTTC.

This clonotype was seen a handful of times. The chain employs TRBV11-3 and TRBJ2-2; D tentatively fits TRBD1 or TRBD2 (7 bases each). The CDR3 consists of 16 residues. CDR1 and CDR2 (germline): SGHNT, YENEEA. V was trimmed by 5 bases and J by 1 base, leaving 14 bases between them. The CDR3 here is CASSAPGGENTGELFF. CDR3 coding DNA: TGTGCCAGCAGCGCCCCAGGGGGGGAGAACACCGGGGAGCTGTTTTTT. Full variable domain (rest looked up from reference TRBV11-3 and TRBJ2-2): EAGVVQSPRYKIIEKKQPVAFWCNPISGHNTLYWYLQNLGQGPELLIRYENEEAVDDSQLPKDRFSAERLKGVDSTLKIQPAELGDSAVYLCASSAPGGENTGELFFGEGSRLTVL.